This T cell receptor beta chain was obtained from a study of OX40 agonist ivuxolimab in advanced cancers. Libraries were prepared by immunoSEQ multiplex PCR; TCRdb keeps only in-frame clonotypes and omits some of them. This sample carries 100,000 to 140,000 clones, 80% to 95% of them seen once, and the ten largest clones take 1.2%. There are 16 residues in the CDR3. Germline CDR1 MNHEY, CDR2 SVGAGI. V was cut by 4 bases and J by 2 bases, with 15 bases left in between. This specimen was CD4+ or CD8+ T cells sorted from blood, taken in a trial of the OX40 agonist ivuxolimab. The chain carries TRBV6-5 and TRBJ1-3; D remains ambiguous. The clonotype originates from an adult with an advanced solid tumor such as melanoma, head and neck, liver or kidney cancer. In nucleotides, the CDR3 is TGTGCCAGCAGTTCCCTGGTTTCGACCACTGGAAACACCATATATTTT. Translation gives CASSSLVSTTGNTIYF.